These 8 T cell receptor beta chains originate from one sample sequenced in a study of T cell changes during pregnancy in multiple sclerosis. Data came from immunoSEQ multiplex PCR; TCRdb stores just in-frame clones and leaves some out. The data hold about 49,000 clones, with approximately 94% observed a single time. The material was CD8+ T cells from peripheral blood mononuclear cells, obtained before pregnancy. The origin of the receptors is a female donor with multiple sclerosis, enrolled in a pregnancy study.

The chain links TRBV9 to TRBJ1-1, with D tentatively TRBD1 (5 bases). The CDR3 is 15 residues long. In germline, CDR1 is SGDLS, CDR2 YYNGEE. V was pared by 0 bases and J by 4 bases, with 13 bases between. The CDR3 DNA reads TGTGCCAGCAGCGTAGGTGGACATGTGGGCACTGAAGCTTTCTTT. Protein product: CASSVGGHVGTEAFF.

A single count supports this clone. CDR3 sequence: CASSLSRQGVGEQYF. The CDR3 DNA reads TGTGCCAGCAGCTTATCCCGACAGGGGGTAGGGGAGCAGTACTTC. This chain connects TRBV7-6 to TRBJ2-7; 9 nucleotides agree with TRBD1. The CDR3 extends over 15 amino acids. The V gene end was trimmed by 2 bases and the J gene end by 7 bases; junction bases not matched to a gene: 9. Germline CDR1 and CDR2: SGHVS and FNYEAQ.

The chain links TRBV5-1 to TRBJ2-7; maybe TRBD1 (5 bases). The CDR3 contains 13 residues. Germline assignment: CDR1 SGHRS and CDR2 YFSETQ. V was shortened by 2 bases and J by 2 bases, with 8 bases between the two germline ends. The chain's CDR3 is CASSFRGTYEQYF. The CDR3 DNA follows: TGCGCCAGCAGCTTTAGGGGAACCTACGAGCAGTACTTC.

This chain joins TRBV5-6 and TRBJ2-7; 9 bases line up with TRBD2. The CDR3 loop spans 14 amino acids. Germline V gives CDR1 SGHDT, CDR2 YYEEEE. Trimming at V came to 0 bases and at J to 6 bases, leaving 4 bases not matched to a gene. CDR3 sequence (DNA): TGTGCCAGCAGCTTGGTAGCGGGAGATGCCGAGCAGTACTTC. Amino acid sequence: CASSLVAGDAEQYF. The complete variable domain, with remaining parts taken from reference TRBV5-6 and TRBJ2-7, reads DAGVTQSPTHLIKTRGQQVTLRCSPKSGHDTVSWYQQALGQGPQFIFQYYEEEERQRGNFPDRFSGHQFPNYSSELNVNALLLGDSALYLCASSLVAGDAEQYFGPGTRLTVT.

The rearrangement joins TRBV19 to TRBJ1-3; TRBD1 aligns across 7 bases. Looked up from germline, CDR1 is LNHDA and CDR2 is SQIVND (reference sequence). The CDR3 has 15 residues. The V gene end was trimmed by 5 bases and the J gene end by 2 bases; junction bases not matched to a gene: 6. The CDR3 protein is CASSATGFAGNTIYF. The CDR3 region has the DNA TGTGCCAGTAGTGCGACAGGGTTTGCTGGAAACACCATATATTTT.

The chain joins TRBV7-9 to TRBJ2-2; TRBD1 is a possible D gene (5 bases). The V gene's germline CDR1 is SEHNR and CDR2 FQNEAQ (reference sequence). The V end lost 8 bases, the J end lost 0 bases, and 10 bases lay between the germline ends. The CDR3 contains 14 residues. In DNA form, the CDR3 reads TGTGCCAGCGAGGACATCTCGAACACCGGGGAGCTGTTTTTT. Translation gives CASEDISNTGELFF.

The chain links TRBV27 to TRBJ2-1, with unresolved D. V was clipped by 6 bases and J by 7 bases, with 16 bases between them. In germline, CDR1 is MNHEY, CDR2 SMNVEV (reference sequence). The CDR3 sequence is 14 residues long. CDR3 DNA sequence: TGTGCCAGCAGCCCTCACGCCGGAGCGAATGAGCAGTTCTTC. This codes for CASSPHAGANEQFF.

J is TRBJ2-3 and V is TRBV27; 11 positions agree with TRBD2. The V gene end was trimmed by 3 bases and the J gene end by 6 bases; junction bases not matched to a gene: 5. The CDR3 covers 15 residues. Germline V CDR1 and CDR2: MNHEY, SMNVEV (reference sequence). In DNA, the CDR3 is TGTGCCAGCAGTTTCGGTAGCGGGAGGGCGGATACGCAGTATTTT. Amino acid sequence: CASSFGSGRADTQYF.